The entry below gives a single T cell receptor beta chain sequence along with its context. Sorted-subset replicate PCRs used 200 ng DNA, about 30,000 T cell genomes. In the authors' methods: Sequence data from immunoSEQ were junction-only and lacked quality scores; consequently, filtering differed. Generated by immunoSEQ multiplex PCR, the TCRdb table keeps only in-frame clones and is missing some. V and J calls and clone size are as listed in that table; D and trimming were resolved from the DNA. In the table there are roughly 2.2 million clones, over 85% of which are singletons. The source of the sample is a study of shared clonotypes between healthy human individuals. Study details: Per-donor plates numbered three CD4 naive, three CD4 memory, two CD8 naive and one CD8 memory.

Germline V gives CDR1 MDHEN, CDR2 SYDVKM. V was trimmed by 5 bases and J by 8 bases, leaving 12 bases between them. The CDR3 totals 12 residues. The sample taken for sequencing was naive CD4+ T cells from PBMCs. Specified subset: CD45RA+ positively selected. The clonotype comes from a young man in good health. Some clones in this sample may be carry-over from other donors' samples. The rearrangement links TRBV28 to TRBJ1-2, with D possibly being TRBD1 (6 bases). CDR3 bases: TGTGCCAGCAGTGGGAAAACAGGGGGCTACACCTTC. Translating gives CASSGKTGGYTF.